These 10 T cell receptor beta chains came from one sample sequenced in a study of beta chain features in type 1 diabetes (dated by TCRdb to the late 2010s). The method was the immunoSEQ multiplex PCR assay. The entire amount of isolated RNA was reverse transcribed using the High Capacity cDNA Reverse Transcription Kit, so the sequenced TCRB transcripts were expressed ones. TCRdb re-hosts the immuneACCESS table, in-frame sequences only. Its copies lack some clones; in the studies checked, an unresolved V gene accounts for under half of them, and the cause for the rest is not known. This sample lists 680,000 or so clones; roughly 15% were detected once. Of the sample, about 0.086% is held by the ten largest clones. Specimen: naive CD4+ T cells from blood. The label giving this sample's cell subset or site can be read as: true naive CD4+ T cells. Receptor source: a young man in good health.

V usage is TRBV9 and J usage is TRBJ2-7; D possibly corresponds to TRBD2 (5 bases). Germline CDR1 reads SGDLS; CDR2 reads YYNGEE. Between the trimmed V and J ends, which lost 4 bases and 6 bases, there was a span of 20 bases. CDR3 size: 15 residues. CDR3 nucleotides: TGTGCCAGCAGCCCGGACGGGCTTCCACGGGGCGAGCAGTACTTC. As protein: CASSPDGLPRGEQYF. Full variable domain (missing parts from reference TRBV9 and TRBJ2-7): DSGVTQTPKHLITATGQRVTLRCSPRSGDLSVYWYQQSLDQGLQFLIQYYNGEERAKGNILERFSAQQFPDLHSELNLSSLELGDSALYFCASSPDGLPRGEQYFGPGTRLTVT.

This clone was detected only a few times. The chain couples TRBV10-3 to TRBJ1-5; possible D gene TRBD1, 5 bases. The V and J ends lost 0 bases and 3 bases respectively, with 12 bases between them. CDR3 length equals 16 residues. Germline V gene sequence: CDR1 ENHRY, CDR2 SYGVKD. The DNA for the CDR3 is TGTGCCATCAGTGAGTCGGCAGGGAGCCACAATCAGCCCCAGCATTTT. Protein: CAISESAGSHNQPQHF.

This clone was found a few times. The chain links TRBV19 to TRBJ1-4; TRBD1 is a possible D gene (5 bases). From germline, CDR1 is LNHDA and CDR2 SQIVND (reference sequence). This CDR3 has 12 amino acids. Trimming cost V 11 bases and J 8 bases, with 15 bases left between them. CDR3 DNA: TGTGCCGTCGACCCCTCAGGGGAAAAACTGTTTTTT. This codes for CAVDPSGEKLFF.

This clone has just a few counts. The CDR3 sequence is CASSWTSGAPDEQFF. The CDR3 bases are TGCGCCAGCAGCTGGACTAGCGGGGCCCCCGATGAGCAGTTCTTC. This chain uses TRBV5-1 with TRBJ2-1, with 12 bases that match TRBD2. The CDR3 totals 15 residues. CDR1 is SGHRS and CDR2 is YFSETQ in the germline V gene. Losses at the gene ends were 3 bases for V and 8 bases for J; bases not matched to a gene: 6.

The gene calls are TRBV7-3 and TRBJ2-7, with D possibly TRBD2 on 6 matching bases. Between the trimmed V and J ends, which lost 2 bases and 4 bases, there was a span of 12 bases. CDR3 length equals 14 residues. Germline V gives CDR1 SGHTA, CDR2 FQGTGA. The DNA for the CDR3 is TGTGCCAGCAGCTTATTGGGCGGGAAATACGAGCAGTACTTC. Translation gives CASSLLGGKYEQYF.

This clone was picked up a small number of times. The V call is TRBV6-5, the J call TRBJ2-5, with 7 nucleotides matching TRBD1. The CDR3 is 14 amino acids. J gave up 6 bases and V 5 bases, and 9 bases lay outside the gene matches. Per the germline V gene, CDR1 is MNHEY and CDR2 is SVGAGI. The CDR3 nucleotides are TGTGCCAGCAGTCCGACAGGGCGACAGAAGACCCAGTACTTC. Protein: CASSPTGRQKTQYF.

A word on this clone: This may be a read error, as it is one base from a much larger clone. CDR3 bases: TGTGCCAGCAGTTTACCCAAAAACATTCAGTACTTC. This encodes CASSLPKNIQYF. The chain links TRBV28 to TRBJ2-4; D unresolved. The germline V gene has CDR1 MDHEN and CDR2 SYDVKM. The V and J ends lost 2 bases and 2 bases respectively, with 1 base between them. The CDR3 extends over 12 amino acids.

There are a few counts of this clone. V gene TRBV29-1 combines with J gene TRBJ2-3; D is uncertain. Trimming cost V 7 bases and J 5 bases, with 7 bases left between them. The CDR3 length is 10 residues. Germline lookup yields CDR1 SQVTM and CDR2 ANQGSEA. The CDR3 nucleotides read TGCAGCGCCGGTCTAGATACGCAGTATTTT. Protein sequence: CSAGLDTQYF.

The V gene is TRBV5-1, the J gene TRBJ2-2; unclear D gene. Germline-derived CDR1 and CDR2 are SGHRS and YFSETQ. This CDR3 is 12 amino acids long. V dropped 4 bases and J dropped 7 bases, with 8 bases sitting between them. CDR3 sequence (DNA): TGCGCCAGCAGCCTAGGTATCGGGGAGCTGTTTTTT. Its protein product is CASSLGIGELFF.

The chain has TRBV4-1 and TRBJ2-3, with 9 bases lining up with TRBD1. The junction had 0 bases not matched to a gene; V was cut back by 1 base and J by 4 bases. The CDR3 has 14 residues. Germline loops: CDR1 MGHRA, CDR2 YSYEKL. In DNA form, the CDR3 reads TGCGCCAGCAGCCAAGGGACAGGGGCAGATACGCAGTATTTT. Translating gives CASSQGTGADTQYF.